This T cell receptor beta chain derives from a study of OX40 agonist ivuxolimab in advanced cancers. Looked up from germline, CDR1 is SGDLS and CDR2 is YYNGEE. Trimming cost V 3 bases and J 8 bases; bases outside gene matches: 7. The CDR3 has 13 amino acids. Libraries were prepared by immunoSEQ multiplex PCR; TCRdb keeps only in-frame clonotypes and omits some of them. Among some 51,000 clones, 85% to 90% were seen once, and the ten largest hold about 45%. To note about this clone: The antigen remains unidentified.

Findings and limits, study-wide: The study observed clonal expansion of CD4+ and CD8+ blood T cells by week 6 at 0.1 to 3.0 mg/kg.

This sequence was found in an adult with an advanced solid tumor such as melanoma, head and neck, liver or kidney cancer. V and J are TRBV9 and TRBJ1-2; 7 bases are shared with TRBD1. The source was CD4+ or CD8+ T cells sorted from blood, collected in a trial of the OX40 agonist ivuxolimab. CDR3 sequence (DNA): TGTGCCAGCAGCGCCCGACAGGGCGAGGGCTACACCTTC. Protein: CASSARQGEGYTF.